The 20 T cell receptor beta chains below come from one sample, sequenced in a study of OX40 agonist ivuxolimab in advanced cancers. The assay was immunoSEQ multiplex PCR, and TCRdb's table has in-frame clones only and misses some. The sample yields 45,000 to 55,000 clones, approximately 94% seen once. Sequencing used CD4+ or CD8+ T cells sorted from blood, obtained in a trial of the OX40 agonist ivuxolimab. These receptors were taken from an adult with an advanced solid tumor such as melanoma, head and neck, liver or kidney cancer.

The genes are TRBV19 and TRBJ2-7; possibly TRBD1 for D (6 bases). Germline V gene lookup returns CDR1 LNHDA and CDR2 SQIVND (reference sequence). The ends were cut back, 3 bases at V and 5 bases at J, with 17 bases in the middle. The CDR3 covers 15 residues. In DNA, the CDR3 is TGTGCCAGTAGTATCGCAGGGGCCACGCTCCACGAGCAGTACTTC. Amino acids: CASSIAGATLHEQYF.

In its sample, this clone was seen a few times. The chain carries TRBV10-1 and TRBJ2-2; tentative D call: TRBD2 (5 bases). Deletions cut 2 bases from V and 4 bases from J, with 5 bases between. The CDR3 totals 13 residues. CDR1 is WNHNN, CDR2 SYGVQD, per germline (reference sequence). The DNA of the CDR3 is TGCGCCAGCAGTGAGGCGGGCACCGGGGAGCTGTTTTTT. Residues: CASSEAGTGELFF.

This clone was seen once. V gene TRBV9 combines with J gene TRBJ2-1; 7 nucleotides agree with TRBD1. The CDR3 loop spans 15 amino acids. Germline trimming cut 2 bases from V and 2 bases from J; bases unmatched to any gene: 4. Germline values: CDR1 SGDLS, CDR2 YYNGEE. As DNA, the CDR3 is TGTGCCAGCAGCGTCGAGACAGGGACCTACAATGAGCAGTTCTTC. Protein product: CASSVETGTYNEQFF.

This chain uses TRBV30 with TRBJ2-6, with TRBD2 as a possible D gene (5 bases). This CDR3 spans 17 amino acids. Trimming removed 0 bases at V and 1 base at J, with 13 bases between. CDR1 and CDR2 (germline): GTSNPN, SVGIG (reference sequence). The CDR3 region is CAWSVLVPGSGANVLTF. DNA of the CDR3: TGTGCCTGGAGTGTACTAGTACCGGGGTCTGGGGCCAACGTCCTGACTTTC.

This chain connects TRBV6-5 to TRBJ2-3; 8 bases are shared with TRBD2. Germline assignment: CDR1 MNHEY and CDR2 SVGAGI. V trimming: 10 bases; J trimming: 2 bases; junction bases outside the gene matches: 8. This CDR3 spans 14 amino acids. CDR3 nucleotide sequence: TGTGCCACCTTGAGTAGCGGGACCACAGATACGCAGTATTTT. This sequence encodes CATLSSGTTDTQYF.

This clone was observed a handful of times. CDR3 DNA sequence: TGTGCCAGTAGTCTACAGGACAATGAGCAGTTCTTC. The encoded protein is CASSLQDNEQFF. This sequence joins TRBV19 and TRBJ2-1, with D possibly TRBD1 on 5 matching bases. This CDR3 spans 12 amino acids. V was clipped by 5 bases and J by 5 bases, with 7 bases between them. The V gene's germline CDR1 is LNHDA and CDR2 SQIVND (reference sequence).

This chain connects TRBV27 to TRBJ1-2; D is ambiguous. Looked up from germline, CDR1 is MNHEY and CDR2 is SMNVEV (reference sequence). The CDR3 length is 13 residues. V gave up 6 bases and J gave up 4 bases, with 12 bases separating them. In DNA, the CDR3 is TGTGCCAGCAGCAAAGGGTTCCCCTATGGCTACACCTTC. Translated, it gives CASSKGFPYGYTF.

The chain uses TRBV4-1 and TRBJ2-3; 7 nucleotides line up with TRBD2. Per germline, CDR1 MGHRA and CDR2 YSYEKL. The CDR3 extends over 17 amino acids. Unmatched junction bases numbered 11, after V lost 3 bases and J lost 2 bases. For the CDR3, the DNA is TGCGCCAGCAGCCACACCAAGCGGGGAGTATACACAGATACGCAGTATTTT. It codes for CASSHTKRGVYTDTQYF.

The rearrangement joins TRBV2 to TRBJ2-2; D is uncertain. There are 12 residues in the CDR3. Trimming cost V 5 bases and J 1 base, with 2 bases left between them. Per the germline V gene, CDR1 is SNHLY and CDR2 is FYNNEI. The DNA for the CDR3 is TGTGCCAGCAGTCGGAACACCGGGGAGCTGTTTTTT. It codes for CASSRNTGELFF.

This clone showed up just once. The CDR3 protein is CASSVDGTVSSYEQYF. The DNA of the CDR3 is TGTGCCAGCAGCGTAGACGGGACGGTCAGCTCCTACGAGCAGTACTTC. V usage is TRBV9 and J usage is TRBJ2-7; D assignment may be TRBD1 or TRBD2 (5 bases each). CDR1 and CDR2 from the germline V gene are SGDLS and YYNGEE. The CDR3 length is 16 residues. V shed 0 bases and J shed 0 bases, with 13 bases lying between them.

This chain links TRBV28 with TRBJ2-7; TRBD1 is a possible D gene (5 bases). Deletions cut 2 bases from V and 1 base from J, with 12 bases between. This CDR3 has 15 residues. CDR1 and CDR2 (germline): MDHEN, SYDVKM. Here the CDR3 DNA reads TGTGCCAGCAGTTTAAGGGGATCAGCGTCCTACGAGCAGTACTTC. Protein sequence: CASSLRGSASYEQYF.

This chain uses TRBV18 with TRBJ1-1; D remains unclear. The CDR3 consists of 14 residues. V lost 0 bases to trimming and J lost 1 base, with 6 bases between them. The germline gives CDR1 KGHSH, CDR2 LQKENI. The CDR3 loop reads CASSPPWENTEAFF. The CDR3 DNA sequence: TGTGCCAGCTCACCACCCTGGGAGAACACTGAAGCTTTCTTT.

The chain couples TRBV4-3 to TRBJ2-7; 7 bases line up with TRBD1. The CDR3 covers 16 residues. Germline lookup yields CDR1 LGHNA and CDR2 YSLEER. Trimming at V came to 0 bases and at J to 2 bases, leaving 7 bases not matched to a gene. DNA of the CDR3: TGCGCCAGCAGCCAAGATAGGGGACAGACACCCTACGAGCAGTACTTC. Protein sequence: CASSQDRGQTPYEQYF.

V and J are TRBV29-1 and TRBJ2-2, with D possibly being TRBD1 (5 bases). In germline, CDR1 is SQVTM, CDR2 ANQGSEA. The CDR3 is 14 amino acids. V shed 2 bases and J shed 1 base, with 8 bases lying between them. Written as DNA, the CDR3 is TGCAGCGTTGAAAGGGGCTTGAACACCGGGGAGCTGTTTTTT. It specifies CSVERGLNTGELFF.

This chain connects TRBV5-1 to TRBJ1-3; D uncertain. Trimming stripped 1 base from V and 0 bases from J, with 8 bases between. The CDR3 totals 15 residues. Germline loops: CDR1 SGHRS, CDR2 YFSETQ. CDR3 in DNA: TGCGCCAGCAGCTTGTCGGAGAGCTCTGGAAACACCATATATTTT. Protein: CASSLSESSGNTIYF.

The chain links TRBV4-1 to TRBJ2-2, with 7 bases lining up with TRBD2. Germline V lookup: CDR1 MGHRA, CDR2 YSYEKL. The trim removed 4 bases at V and 4 bases at J, leaving 9 bases unmatched. The CDR3 is 16 amino acids. The DNA for the CDR3 is TGCGCCAGCAGCCCGGGGGGTAGCGGGCCCACCGGGGAGCTGTTTTTT. This gives the protein CASSPGGSGPTGELFF.

This clone was observed a single time. The chain employs TRBV10-3 and TRBJ2-3; D unresolved. CDR1 is ENHRY, CDR2 SYGVKD, per germline. V lost 3 bases, J lost 0 bases, and 7 bases lay in between. The CDR3 spans 14 residues. This CDR3 reads CAISESVSTDTQYF. CDR3 DNA sequence: TGTGCCATCAGTGAATCGGTTAGCACAGATACGCAGTATTTT.

The chain links TRBV11-2 to TRBJ2-3; 9 bases align to TRBD1. CDR1 is SGHAT, CDR2 FQNNGV, per germline. Trimming removed 2 bases from V and 3 bases from J; junction bases left unmatched: 9. This CDR3 is 17 amino acids long. The CDR3 loop reads CASSLTSYRGQTDTQYF. CDR3 sequence (DNA): TGTGCCAGCAGCTTAACCTCTTACAGGGGGCAGACAGATACGCAGTATTTT.

The chain's CDR3 is CASSLVAGGRNEQFF. CDR3 bases: TGTGCCAGCAGCTTGGTTGCGGGAGGGCGCAATGAGCAGTTCTTC. The V call is TRBV5-6, the J call TRBJ2-1, with 9 bases lining up with TRBD2. Germline CDR1 reads SGHDT; CDR2 reads YYEEEE. The CDR3 is 15 amino acids. The V and J ends lost 0 bases and 6 bases, in that order; junction bases with no gene match: 4.

The chain combines TRBV10-1 with TRBJ2-3; 9 nucleotides match TRBD2. From germline, CDR1 is WNHNN and CDR2 SYGVQD (reference sequence). The V segment lost 0 bases and the J segment 0 bases; nucleotides outside the gene matches: 13. This CDR3 region has 20 residues. In DNA, the CDR3 is TGCGCCAGCAGTGAGTCGCCCGGGACTAGCACCGAACTAAGCACAGATACGCAGTATTTT. It specifies CASSESPGTSTELSTDTQYF.